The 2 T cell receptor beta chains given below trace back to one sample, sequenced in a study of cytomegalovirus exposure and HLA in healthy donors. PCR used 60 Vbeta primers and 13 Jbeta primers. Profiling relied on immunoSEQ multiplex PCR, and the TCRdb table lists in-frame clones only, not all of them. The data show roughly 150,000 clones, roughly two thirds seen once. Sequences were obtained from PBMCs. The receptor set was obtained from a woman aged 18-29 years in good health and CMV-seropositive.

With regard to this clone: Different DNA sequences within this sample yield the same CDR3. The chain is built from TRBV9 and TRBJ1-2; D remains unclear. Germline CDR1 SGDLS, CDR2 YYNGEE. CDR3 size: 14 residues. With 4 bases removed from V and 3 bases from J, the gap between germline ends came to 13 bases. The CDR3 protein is CASSLAGGDYGYTF. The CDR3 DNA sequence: TGTGCCAGCAGCCTCGCAGGAGGAGACTATGGCTACACCTTC.

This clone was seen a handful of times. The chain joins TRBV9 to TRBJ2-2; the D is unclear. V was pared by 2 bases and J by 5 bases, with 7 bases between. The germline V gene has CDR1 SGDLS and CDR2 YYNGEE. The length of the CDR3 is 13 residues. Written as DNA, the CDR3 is TGTGCCAGCAGCGTCCGGAGTACCGGGGAGCTGTTTTTT. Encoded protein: CASSVRSTGELFF. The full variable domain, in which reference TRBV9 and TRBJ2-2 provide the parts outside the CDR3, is DSGVTQTPKHLITATGQRVTLRCSPRSGDLSVYWYQQSLDQGLQFLIQYYNGEERAKGNILERFSAQQFPDLHSELNLSSLELGDSALYFCASSVRSTGELFFGEGSRLTVL.